The T cell receptor beta chain described here comes from a study of blood T cell repertoires in COVID-19. About the research overall: Sites in the United States, Italy and Spain provided acute and convalescent COVID-19 samples.

This clone has more than one count but fewer than ten. TCRdb's table, derived via immunoSEQ multiplex PCR, lists solely in-frame clones and lacks some. In the table there are some 250,000 clones, about 70% of which are singletons. The sequenced sample was peripheral blood. This sequence originates from a woman of 80 years or more with acute or convalescent COVID-19.

The CDR3 DNA follows: TGTGCCAGCAGTGAGAGGCCCAGGGGTAGAATGCTCTACACCTTC. It yields the protein CASSERPRGRMLYTF. The rearrangement uses TRBV2 and TRBJ1-2; D is perhaps TRBD1 (6 bases). The CDR3 is made up of 15 amino acids. V was trimmed by 3 bases and J by 10 bases, leaving 21 bases between them. Germline V lookup: CDR1 SNHLY, CDR2 FYNNEI.